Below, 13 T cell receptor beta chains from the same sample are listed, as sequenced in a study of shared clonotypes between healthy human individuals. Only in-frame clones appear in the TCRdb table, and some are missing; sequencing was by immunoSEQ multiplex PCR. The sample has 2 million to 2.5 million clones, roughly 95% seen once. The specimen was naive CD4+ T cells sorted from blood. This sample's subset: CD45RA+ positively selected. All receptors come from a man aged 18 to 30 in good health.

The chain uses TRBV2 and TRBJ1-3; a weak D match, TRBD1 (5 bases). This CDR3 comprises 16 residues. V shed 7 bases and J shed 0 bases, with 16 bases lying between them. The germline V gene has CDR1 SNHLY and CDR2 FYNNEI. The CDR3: CASKTGTPNSGNTIYF. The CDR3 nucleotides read TGTGCCAGCAAGACCGGGACGCCTAACTCTGGAAACACCATATATTTT.

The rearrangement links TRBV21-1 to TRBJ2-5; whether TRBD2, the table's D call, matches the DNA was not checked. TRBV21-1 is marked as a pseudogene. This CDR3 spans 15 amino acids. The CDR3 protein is CAPRGGARLQETQYF. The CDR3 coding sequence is TGTGCCCCCAGGGGAGGGGCCCGACTCCAAGAGACCCAGTACTTC.

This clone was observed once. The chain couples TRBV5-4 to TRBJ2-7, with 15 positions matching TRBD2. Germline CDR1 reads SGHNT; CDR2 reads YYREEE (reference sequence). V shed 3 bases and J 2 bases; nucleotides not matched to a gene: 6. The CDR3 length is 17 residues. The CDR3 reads CASSWTSGRAGAYEQYF. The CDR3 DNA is TGTGCCAGCAGCTGGACTAGCGGGAGGGCGGGGGCCTACGAGCAGTACTTC. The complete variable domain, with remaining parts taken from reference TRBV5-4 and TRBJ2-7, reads ETGVTQSPTHLIKTRGQQVTLRCSSQSGHNTVSWYQQALGQGPQFIFQYYREEENGRGNFPPRFSGLQFPNYSSELNVNALELDDSALYLCASSWTSGRAGAYEQYFGPGTRLTVT.

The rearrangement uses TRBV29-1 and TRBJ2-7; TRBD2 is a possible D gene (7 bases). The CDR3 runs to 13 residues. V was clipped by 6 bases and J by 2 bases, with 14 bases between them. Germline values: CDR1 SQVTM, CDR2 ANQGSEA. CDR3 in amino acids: CSVSMGGPYEQYF. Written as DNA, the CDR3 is TGCAGCGTCTCGATGGGGGGGCCCTACGAGCAGTACTTC.

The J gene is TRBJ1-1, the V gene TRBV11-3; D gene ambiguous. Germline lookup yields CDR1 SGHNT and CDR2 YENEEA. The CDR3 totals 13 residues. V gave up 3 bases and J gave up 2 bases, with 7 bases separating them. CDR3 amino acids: CASSFWVNTEAFF. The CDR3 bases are TGTGCCAGCAGCTTTTGGGTTAACACTGAAGCTTTCTTT.

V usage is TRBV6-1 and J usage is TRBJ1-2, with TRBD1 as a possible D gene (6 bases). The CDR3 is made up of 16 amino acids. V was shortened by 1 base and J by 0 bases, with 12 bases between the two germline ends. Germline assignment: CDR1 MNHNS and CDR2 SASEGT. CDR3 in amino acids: CASSEGGHPANYGYTF. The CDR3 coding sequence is TGTGCCAGCAGTGAAGGGGGACACCCAGCTAACTATGGCTACACCTTC.

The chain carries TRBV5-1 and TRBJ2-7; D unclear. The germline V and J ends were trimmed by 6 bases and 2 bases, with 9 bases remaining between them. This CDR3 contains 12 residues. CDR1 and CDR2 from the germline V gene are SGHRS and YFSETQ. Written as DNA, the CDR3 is TGCGCCAGCACCCCACCCCCCTACGAGCAGTACTTC. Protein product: CASTPPPYEQYF.

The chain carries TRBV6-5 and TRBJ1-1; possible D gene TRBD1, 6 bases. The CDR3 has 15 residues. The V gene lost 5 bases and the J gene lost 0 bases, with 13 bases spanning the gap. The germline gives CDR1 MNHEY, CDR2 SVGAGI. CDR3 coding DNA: TGTGCCAGCAGTCCCCAAACAGGGATGAACACTGAAGCTTTCTTT. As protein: CASSPQTGMNTEAFF.

CDR3 nucleotides: TGTGCCTGGAGTGTATCGGAATCAAACATTCAGTACTTC. The encoded protein is CAWSVSESNIQYF. The rearrangement links TRBV30 to TRBJ2-4, with D unresolved. This CDR3 is 13 amino acids long. Germline V gene sequence: CDR1 GTSNPN, CDR2 SVGIG (reference sequence). The V end was cut by 0 bases, the J end by 6 bases, with 9 bases between.

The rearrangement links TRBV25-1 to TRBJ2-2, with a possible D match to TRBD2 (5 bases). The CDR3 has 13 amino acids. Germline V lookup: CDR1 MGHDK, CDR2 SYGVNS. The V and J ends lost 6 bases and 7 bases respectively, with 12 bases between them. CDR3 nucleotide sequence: TGTGCCAGCAGCGTGAGGGAGAACGGGGAGCTGTTTTTT. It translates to CASSVRENGELFF.

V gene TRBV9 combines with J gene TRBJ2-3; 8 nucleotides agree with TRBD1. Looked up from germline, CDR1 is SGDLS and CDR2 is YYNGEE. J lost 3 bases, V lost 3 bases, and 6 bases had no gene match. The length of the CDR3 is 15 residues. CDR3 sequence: CASSAAGGVTDTQYF. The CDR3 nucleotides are TGTGCCAGCAGCGCCGCAGGGGGCGTAACAGATACGCAGTATTTT.

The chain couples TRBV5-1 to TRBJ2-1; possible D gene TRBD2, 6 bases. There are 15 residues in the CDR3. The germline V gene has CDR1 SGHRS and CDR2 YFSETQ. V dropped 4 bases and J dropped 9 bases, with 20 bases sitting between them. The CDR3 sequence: CASSEEGPTYGEQFF. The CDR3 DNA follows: TGCGCCAGCAGCGAGGAGGGACCCACTTACGGTGAGCAGTTCTTC.

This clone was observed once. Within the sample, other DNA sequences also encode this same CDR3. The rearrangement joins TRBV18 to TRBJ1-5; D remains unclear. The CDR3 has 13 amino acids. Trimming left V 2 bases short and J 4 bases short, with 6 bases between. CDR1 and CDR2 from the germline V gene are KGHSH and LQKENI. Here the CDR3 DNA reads TGTGCCAGCTCACCAGAGGGAAATCAGCCCCAGCATTTT. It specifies CASSPEGNQPQHF.